The T cell receptor beta chain under discussion was sequenced for a study of T cells in Graves' hyperthyroidism and ophthalmopathy. General study results and limits: Blood held most thyroid clonotypes expanded above 0.001 frequency.

Amplification of TCR beta CDR3 regions used RNA as the template. The HTBI primer set was used in a first-round RT-PCR of the TCR CDR3. TCRdb recomputed calls from the multiplex PCR reads with MiXCR, one row per CDR3 protein. The table lists 300,000 to 500,000 distinct CDR3 sequences, over 13% of them singletons, with 25% to 30% in the top ten. There are many counts of this clonotype. As yet, its antigen is unknown. V was pared by 1 base and J by 13 bases, with 11 bases between. The CDR3 consists of 13 residues. Germline V gives CDR1 SGHVS, CDR2 FQNEAQ. Reasons for excluding patients were uncontrolled infection, other autoimmune disease, pregnancy or lactation.

What was sequenced was blood. The TCR originated in a man aged 50 or older with Graves' ophthalmopathy. The V and J genes are TRBV7-8 and TRBJ1-6; possibly TRBD1 for D (6 bases). The CDR3 DNA is TGTGCCAGCAGCTTAGGGGGGCAATCGCCCCTCCACTTT. Protein sequence: CASSLGGQSPLHF.